Sequencing of this T cell receptor beta chain was carried out in a study of regulatory T cells in long-lasting Graves disease. Broader study findings: Persistent Graves' patients showed less TCR diversity than newly diagnosed ones.

The time point was: newly diagnosed GD, antithyroid drugs for less than 3 months. PBMCs provided the RNA from which the TCR library was made. All patients originated from an endocrinology department located in Xi'an, China. Building the TCR beta libraries relied on iRepertoire HTBI primers, and CDR3 regions underwent Arm-PCR. TCRdb fed the multiplex PCR reads into MiXCR, producing one record per CDR3 protein. The table shows 350,000 to 400,000 distinct CDR3 sequences, with roughly a sixth occurring only once. Germline CDR1 and CDR2: SGHAT and FQNNGV. This CDR3 comprises 15 residues. V was trimmed by 3 bases and J by 0 bases, leaving 11 bases between them. Ten or more counts support this clonotype. The antigen remains undetermined.

The sequencing used peripheral blood mononuclear cells (PBMCs), collected at new diagnosis, from a patient treated with antithyroid drugs. The TCR originated in a female donor with Graves disease. This chain links TRBV11-2 with TRBJ1-1; D is uncertain. CDR3 region: CASSLGRNVNTEAFF. The CDR3 nucleotides are TGTGCCAGCAGCTTGGGAAGAAACGTGAACACTGAAGCTTTCTTT.